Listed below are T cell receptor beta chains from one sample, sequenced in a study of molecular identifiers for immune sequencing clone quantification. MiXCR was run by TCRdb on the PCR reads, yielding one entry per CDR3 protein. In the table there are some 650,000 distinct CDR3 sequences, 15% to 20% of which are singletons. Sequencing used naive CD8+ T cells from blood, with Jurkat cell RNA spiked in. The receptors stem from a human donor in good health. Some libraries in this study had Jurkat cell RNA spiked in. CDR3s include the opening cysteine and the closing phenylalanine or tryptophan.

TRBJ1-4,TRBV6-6,CASSSTGGDEKLFF
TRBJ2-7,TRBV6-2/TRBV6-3,CASSSSPFYEQHF
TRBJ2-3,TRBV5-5,CASSFSTGTDTQYF
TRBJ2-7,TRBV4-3,CASSQGTGRDEQYF
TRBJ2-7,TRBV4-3,CASSLDVGPSYEQYF
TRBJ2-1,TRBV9,CASSVSLAGLYNEQFF
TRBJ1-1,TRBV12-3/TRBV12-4,CASSTGQGMNTEAFF
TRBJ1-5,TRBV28,CASTPRLPEYNQPQHF
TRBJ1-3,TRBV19,CASSVGTRGTGNTIYF
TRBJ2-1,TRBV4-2,CASSPLVGSTYNEQFF
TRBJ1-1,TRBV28,CASSLMAGTEAFF
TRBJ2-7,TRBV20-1,CSVIPDGTYEQYF
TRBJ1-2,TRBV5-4,CASSPRTGGHGYTF
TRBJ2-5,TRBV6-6,CASSYTAYQETQYF
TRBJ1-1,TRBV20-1,CSVRDLFDYTEAFF
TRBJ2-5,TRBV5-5,CASSGDRADGTQYF
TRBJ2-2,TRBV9,CASSVPATGELFF
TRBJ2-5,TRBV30,CASERDTQETQYF
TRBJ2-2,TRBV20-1,CSARIIGISIDGELFF
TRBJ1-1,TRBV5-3,CASSLYDTNTEAFF
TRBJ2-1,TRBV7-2,CASSPPSGRALNEQFF
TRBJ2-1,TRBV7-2,CASSLVGYGEYNEQFF
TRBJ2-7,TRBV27,CASGLAGAYYEQYF
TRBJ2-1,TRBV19,CASTPDRRNDNEQFF
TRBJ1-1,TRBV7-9,CASSPGGQTGTEAFF
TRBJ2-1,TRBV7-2,CASSLGFSVDEQFF
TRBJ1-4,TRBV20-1,CSARVPEEPNEKLFF
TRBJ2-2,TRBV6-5,CASRPPAVAGELLF
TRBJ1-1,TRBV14,CASSQDPPRRGTEAFF
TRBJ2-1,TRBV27,CASSPASGEYNEQFF
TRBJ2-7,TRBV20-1,CSARDLAGGVEQYF
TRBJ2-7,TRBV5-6,CASSQTGNSYEQYF
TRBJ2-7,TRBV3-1,CASSQEGPRHEQYF
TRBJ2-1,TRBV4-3,CASSPGRDNEQFF
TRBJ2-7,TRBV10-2,CASSEFTEYYEQYF
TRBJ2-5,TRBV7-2,CASSLGGLLAGEETQYF
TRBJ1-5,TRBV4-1,CASSRAIGQPQHF
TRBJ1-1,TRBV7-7,CASSRDSATEAFF
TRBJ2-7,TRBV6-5,CASSPPLRELFAEQYF
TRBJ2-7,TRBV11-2,CVSSPGGGFYEQYF
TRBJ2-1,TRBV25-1,CASSEREQFF
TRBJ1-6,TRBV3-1,CASSQESKGYNSPLHF
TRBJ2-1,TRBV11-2,CASSSISRVYNEQFF
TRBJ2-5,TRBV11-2,CASSLRWGLAGGSAVETQYF
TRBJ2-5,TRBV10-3,CAISESPGVGETQYF
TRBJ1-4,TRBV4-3,CASSQDLQGLGEKLFF
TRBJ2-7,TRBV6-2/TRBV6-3,CASSGGGEQYF
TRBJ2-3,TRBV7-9,CASSHSGSTDTQYF
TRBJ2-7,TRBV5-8,CASTPGPYSSYEQYF
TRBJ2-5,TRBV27,CASSDRAPGETQYF
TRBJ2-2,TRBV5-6,CASSLEVSGELFF
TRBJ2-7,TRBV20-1,CSALLSGGSPYEQYF
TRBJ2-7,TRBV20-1,CSARDGLGRYEQYF
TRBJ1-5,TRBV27,CASSTTGSSNQPQHF
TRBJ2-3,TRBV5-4,CASHTSGSPTDTQYF
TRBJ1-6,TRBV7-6,CASSLAPFQSSYNSPLHF
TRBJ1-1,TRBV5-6,CASSFGFDTEAFF
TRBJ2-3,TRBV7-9,CASSQLADVTDTQYF
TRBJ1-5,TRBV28,CASNGLYSNQPQHF